This passage covers 18 T cell receptor beta chains from one sample sequenced in a study of OX40 agonist ivuxolimab in advanced cancers. Library generation was performed with the immunoSEQ multiplex PCR assay. Held by TCRdb, this immuneACCESS table contains in-frame sequences only and omits some clones. Under half of the omission traces to an unresolved V gene where checked; the cause of the rest is unknown. This sample gives more than 85,000 clones in total; about 80% of them show up just once. The ten largest clones represent more than 1.1% of the sample. The starting material was CD4+ or CD8+ T cells sorted from blood, obtained in a trial of the OX40 agonist ivuxolimab. Every receptor here comes from an adult with an advanced solid tumor such as melanoma, head and neck, liver or kidney cancer.

This sequence joins TRBV9 and TRBJ1-1, with 9 bases lining up with TRBD1. Trimming cost V 0 bases and J 5 bases; bases outside gene matches: 8. The germline CDR1 and CDR2 sequences are SGDLS and YYNGEE. CDR3 length equals 16 residues. The chain's CDR3 is CASSVGFGTGHTEAFF. CDR3 bases: TGTGCCAGCAGCGTAGGGTTCGGGACAGGGCATACTGAAGCTTTCTTT.

The chain links TRBV5-1 to TRBJ2-7, with TRBD2 matching over 12 bases. Germline V CDR1 and CDR2: SGHRS, YFSETQ. This CDR3 spans 18 amino acids. V was clipped by 4 bases and J by 6 bases; unmatched bases: 17. The DNA for the CDR3 is TGCGCCAGCAGCCTACCCGGGCTAGCGGGAGGGCGGTTAAGCGAGCAGTACTTC. Its translation is CASSLPGLAGGRLSEQYF.

The chain is built from TRBV6-6 and TRBJ2-3; possibly TRBD2 for D (5 bases). The CDR3 has 14 amino acids. Germline assignment: CDR1 MNHNY and CDR2 SVGAGI (reference sequence). V gave up 0 bases and J gave up 4 bases, with 8 bases separating them. The CDR3 region is CASSYSRTSDTQYF. CDR3 nucleotides: TGTGCCAGCAGTTACTCGAGGACTTCAGATACGCAGTATTTT.

This clone was observed a single time. This chain links TRBV7-3 with TRBJ2-2; D remains unclear. The germline V gene has CDR1 SGHTA and CDR2 FQGTGA. Trimming cost V 2 bases and J 3 bases, with 7 bases left between them. CDR3 length: 14 residues. CDR3 residues: CASSLRRDTGELFF. Here the CDR3 DNA reads TGTGCCAGCAGCTTACGCCGAGACACCGGGGAGCTGTTTTTT.

The chain uses TRBV7-8 and TRBJ2-5, with 9 bases identical to TRBD1. Germline V gene lookup returns CDR1 SGHVS and CDR2 FQNEAQ. Trimming took 1 base from V and 5 from J; bases not matched to a gene: 11. This CDR3 has 17 residues. The CDR3 reads CASSLGLEGQGIETQYF. For the CDR3, the DNA is TGTGCCAGCAGCTTAGGACTAGAGGGACAGGGTATTGAGACCCAGTACTTC.

This clone was seen a handful of times. The chain carries TRBV21-1 and TRBJ2-1; the table's D call, TRBD2, was not checked against the DNA. TRBV21-1 is flagged as a pseudogene. The CDR3 consists of 15 residues. The CDR3 here is CASSIERGKYNEQFF. DNA for the CDR3: TGTGCCAGCAGCATCGAGCGGGGGAAATACAATGAGCAGTTCTTC.

Only one count was recorded for this clone. This chain uses TRBV4-2 with TRBJ2-3, with D possibly TRBD1 on 6 matching bases. The CDR3 is made up of 17 amino acids. Germline V lookup: CDR1 LGHNA, CDR2 YNFKEQ. V was pared by 6 bases and J by 2 bases, with 21 bases between. The CDR3 region is CASSRNPSRDNTDTQYF. Here the CDR3 DNA reads TGTGCCAGCAGTCGGAATCCTTCACGGGACAACACAGATACGCAGTATTTT.

The chain couples TRBV7-9 to TRBJ1-5; D gene unclear. Germline CDR1 is SEHNR and CDR2 is FQNEAQ (reference sequence). Trimming took 5 bases from V and 7 from J, leaving 15 bases between them. The length of the CDR3 is 14 residues. The CDR3 DNA follows: TGTGCCAGCAGCACCGAAGGGCTCAGGCAGCCCCAGCATTTT. Encoded protein: CASSTEGLRQPQHF.

This clone was observed once. The chain has TRBV11-2 and TRBJ1-1, with D tentatively TRBD1 (6 bases). Trimming cost V 5 bases and J 0 bases, with 13 bases left between them. The CDR3 is 15 residues long. CDR1 SGHAT and CDR2 FQNNGV come from the germline V gene. The DNA for the CDR3 is TGTGCCAGCAGCCCCGGACAGTTTATGAACACTGAAGCTTTCTTT. This sequence encodes CASSPGQFMNTEAFF.

The CDR3 DNA sequence: TGTGCCAGCAGCTTGGGCCAGGCATTCTCCTACGAGCAGTACTTC. This codes for CASSLGQAFSYEQYF. The chain employs TRBV5-4 and TRBJ2-7; D is ambiguous. V was shortened by 0 bases and J by 0 bases, with 10 bases between the two germline ends. This CDR3 has 15 residues. In germline, CDR1 is SGHNT, CDR2 YYREEE (reference sequence).

J is TRBJ2-3 and V is TRBV7-3; weak D call: TRBD2 (6 bases). Germline CDR1 is SGHTA and CDR2 is FQGTGA. The CDR3 is 15 amino acids. Deletions cut 2 bases from V and 6 bases from J, with 15 bases between. The CDR3 reads CASSLGGLPRDTQYF. As DNA, the CDR3 is TGTGCCAGCAGCTTAGGAGGGCTCCCCAGGGATACGCAGTATTTT.

The gene calls are TRBV19 and TRBJ1-2; 7 nucleotides align to TRBD1. Germline CDR1 reads LNHDA; CDR2 reads SQIVND (reference sequence). With V trimmed by 6 bases and J by 6 bases, 7 bases remained unmatched. This CDR3 spans 13 amino acids. The CDR3: CASRTTGEDGYTF. In DNA, the CDR3 is TGTGCCAGTAGGACTACAGGGGAAGATGGCTACACCTTC.

This clone was picked up a small number of times. The gene calls are TRBV7-2 and TRBJ2-7; 7 bases match TRBD1. CDR3 size: 14 residues. V dropped 5 bases and J dropped 6; count of bases not matched to a gene: 10. Germline V gene lookup returns CDR1 SGHTA and CDR2 FQGNSA. CDR3 in amino acids: CASSATRQGPEQYF. The CDR3 DNA follows: TGTGCCAGCAGCGCGACCAGACAGGGCCCCGAGCAGTACTTC.

The chain carries TRBV6-5 and TRBJ1-3; no definite D call. V gave up 1 base and J gave up 0 bases, with 7 bases separating them. Germline CDR1 and CDR2: MNHEY and SVGAGI. The CDR3 contains 15 residues. CDR3 protein: CASSYWESSGNTIYF. The CDR3 DNA is TGTGCCAGCAGTTACTGGGAGAGCTCTGGAAACACCATATATTTT.

The chain joins TRBV5-1 to TRBJ2-1; D unresolved. This CDR3 has 13 residues. The V gene's germline CDR1 is SGHRS and CDR2 YFSETQ. V lost 1 base and J lost 5, with 7 bases in between. The CDR3 spells CASSLYYDNEQFF. The CDR3 DNA reads as TGCGCCAGCAGCTTGTACTACGACAATGAGCAGTTCTTC.

The chain carries TRBV23-1 and TRBJ1-1; TRBD1 matches at 7 bases. TRBV23-1 is filed as an ORF, its function uncertain. There are 15 residues in the CDR3. After removal of 2 bases from V and 6 bases from J, the junction contained 9 bases not matched to a gene. For the CDR3, the DNA is TGCGCCAGCAGTCAACGGGACAGAGAAACAGCTGAAGCTTTCTTT. It is translated as CASSQRDRETAEAFF.

The V gene is TRBV6-6, the J gene TRBJ1-2; 11 bases agree with TRBD1. After removal of 8 bases from V and 7 bases from J, the junction contained 3 bases not matched to a gene. Germline CDR1 reads MNHNY; CDR2 reads SVGAGI (reference sequence). The CDR3 is 12 amino acids. CDR3: CASGQGASGYTF. The CDR3 DNA reads as TGTGCCAGCGGACAGGGGGCCTCTGGCTACACCTTC.

The chain joins TRBV11-2 to TRBJ1-4, with D perhaps matching TRBD1 (6 bases). From germline, CDR1 is SGHAT and CDR2 FQNNGV. The CDR3 consists of 13 residues. The germline V and J ends were trimmed by 5 bases and 7 bases, with 11 bases remaining between them. The CDR3 coding sequence is TGTGCCAGCAGCCCAGGGGTGGGTGAAAAACTGTTTTTT. It specifies CASSPGVGEKLFF.